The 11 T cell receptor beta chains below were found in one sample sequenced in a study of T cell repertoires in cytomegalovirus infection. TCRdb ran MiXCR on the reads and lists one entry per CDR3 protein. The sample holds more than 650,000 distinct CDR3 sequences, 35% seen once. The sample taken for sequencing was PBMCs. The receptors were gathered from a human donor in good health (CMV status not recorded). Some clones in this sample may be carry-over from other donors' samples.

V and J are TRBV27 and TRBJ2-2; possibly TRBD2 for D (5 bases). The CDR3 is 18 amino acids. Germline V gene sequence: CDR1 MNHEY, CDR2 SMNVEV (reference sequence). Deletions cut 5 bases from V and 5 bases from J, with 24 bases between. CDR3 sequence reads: CASSLLKLAPTGTGELFF. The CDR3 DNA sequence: TGTGCCAGCAGTCTCCTAAAGTTAGCGCCGACCGGAACCGGGGAGCTGTTTTTT.

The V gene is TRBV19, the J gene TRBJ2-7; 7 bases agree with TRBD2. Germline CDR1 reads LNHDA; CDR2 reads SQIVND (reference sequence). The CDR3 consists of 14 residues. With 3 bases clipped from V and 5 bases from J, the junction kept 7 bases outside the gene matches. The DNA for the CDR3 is TGTGCCAGTAGTATCCGGACTAGTACCCACGAGCAGTACTTC. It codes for CASSIRTSTHEQYF.

CDR3 sequence reads: CASSLAGLNYGYTF. CDR3 sequence (DNA): TGTGCCAGCAGCTTAGCTGGCCTAAACTATGGCTACACCTTC. This rearrangement joins TRBV7-2 to TRBJ1-2; no clear D. Germline V CDR1 and CDR2: SGHTA, FQGNSA. The CDR3 has 14 amino acids. V was clipped by 0 bases and J by 2 bases, with 7 bases between them.

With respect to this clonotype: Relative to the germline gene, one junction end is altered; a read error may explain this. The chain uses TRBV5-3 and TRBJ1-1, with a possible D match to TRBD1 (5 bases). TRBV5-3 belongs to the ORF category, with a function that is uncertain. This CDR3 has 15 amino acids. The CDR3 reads CASSLGLTGQTEAFF. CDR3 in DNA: TGTGCCAGCAGCTTAGGGCTTACGGGGCAAACTGAAGCTTTCTTT.

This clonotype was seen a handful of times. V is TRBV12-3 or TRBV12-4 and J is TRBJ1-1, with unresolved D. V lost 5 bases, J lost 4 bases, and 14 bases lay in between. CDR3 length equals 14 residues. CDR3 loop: CASSRPPTTTEAFF. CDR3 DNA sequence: TGTGCCAGCAGTCGACCCCCTACCACCACTGAAGCTTTCTTT.

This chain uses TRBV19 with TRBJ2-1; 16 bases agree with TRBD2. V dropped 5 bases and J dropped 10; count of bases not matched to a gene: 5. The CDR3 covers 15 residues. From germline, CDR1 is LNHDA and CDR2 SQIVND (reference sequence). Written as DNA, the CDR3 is TGTGCCAGTAGTGGGACTAGCGGGAGGGCCGGAGAGCAGTTCTTC. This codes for CASSGTSGRAGEQFF. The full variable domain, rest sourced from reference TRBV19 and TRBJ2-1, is DGGITQSPKYLFRKEGQNVTLSCEQNLNHDAMYWYRQDPGQGLRLIYYSQIVNDFQKGDIAEGYSVSREKKESFPLTVTSAQKNPTAFYLCASSGTSGRAGEQFFGPGTRLTVL.

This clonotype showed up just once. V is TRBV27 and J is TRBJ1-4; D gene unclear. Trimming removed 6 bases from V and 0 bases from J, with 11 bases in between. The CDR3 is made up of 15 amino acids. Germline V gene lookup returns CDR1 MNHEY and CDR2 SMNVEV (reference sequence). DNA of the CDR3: TGTGCCAGCAGACCTTGGGCTCCAACTAATGAAAAACTGTTTTTT. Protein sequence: CASRPWAPTNEKLFF. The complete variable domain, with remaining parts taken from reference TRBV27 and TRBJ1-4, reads EAQVTQNPRYLITVTGKKLTVTCSQNMNHEYMSWYRQDPGLGLRQIYYSMNVEVTDKGDVPEGYKVSRKEKRNFPLILESPSPNQTSLYFCASRPWAPTNEKLFFGSGTQLSVL.

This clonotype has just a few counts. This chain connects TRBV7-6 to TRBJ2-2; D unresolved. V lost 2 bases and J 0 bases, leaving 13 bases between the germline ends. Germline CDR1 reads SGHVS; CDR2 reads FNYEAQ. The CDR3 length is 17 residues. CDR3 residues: CASSLLGAKANTGELFF. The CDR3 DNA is TGTGCCAGCAGCTTACTCGGAGCTAAGGCGAACACCGGGGAGCTGTTTTTT.

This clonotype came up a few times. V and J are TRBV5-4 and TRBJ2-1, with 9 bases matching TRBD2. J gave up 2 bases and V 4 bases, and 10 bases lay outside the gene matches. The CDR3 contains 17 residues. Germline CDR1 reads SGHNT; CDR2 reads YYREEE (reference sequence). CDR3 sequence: CASSPGGSGSPYNEQFF. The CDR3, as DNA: TGTGCCAGCAGCCCCGGCGGTAGCGGGAGCCCCTACAATGAGCAGTTCTTC.

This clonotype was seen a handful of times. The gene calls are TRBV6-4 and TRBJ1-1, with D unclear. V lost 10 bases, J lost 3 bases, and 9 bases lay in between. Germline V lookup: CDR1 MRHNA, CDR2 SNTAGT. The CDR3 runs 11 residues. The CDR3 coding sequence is TGTGCCAACCCCCCGGACACTGAAGCTTTCTTT. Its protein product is CANPPDTEAFF.

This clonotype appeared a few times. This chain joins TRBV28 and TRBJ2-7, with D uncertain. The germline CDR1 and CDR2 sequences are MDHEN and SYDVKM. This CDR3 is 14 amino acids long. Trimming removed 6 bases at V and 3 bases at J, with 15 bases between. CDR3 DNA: TGTGCCAGCAGGGGGTCCGAAAGGCTCTACGAGCAGTACTTC. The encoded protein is CASRGSERLYEQYF.